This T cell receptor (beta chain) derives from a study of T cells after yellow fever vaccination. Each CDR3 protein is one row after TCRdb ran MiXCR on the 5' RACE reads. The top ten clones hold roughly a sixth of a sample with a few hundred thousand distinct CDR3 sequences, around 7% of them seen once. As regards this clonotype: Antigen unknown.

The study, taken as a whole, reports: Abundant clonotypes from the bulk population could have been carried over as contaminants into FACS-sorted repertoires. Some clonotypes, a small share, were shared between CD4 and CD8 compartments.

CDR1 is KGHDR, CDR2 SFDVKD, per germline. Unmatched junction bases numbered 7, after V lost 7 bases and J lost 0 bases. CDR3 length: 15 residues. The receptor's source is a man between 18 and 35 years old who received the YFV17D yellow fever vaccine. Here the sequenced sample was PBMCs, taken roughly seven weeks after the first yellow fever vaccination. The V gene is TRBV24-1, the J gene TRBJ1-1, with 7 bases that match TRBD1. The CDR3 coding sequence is TGTGCCACCAGGGAGGGGGCAAGTATGAACACTGAAGCTTTCTTT. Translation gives CATREGASMNTEAFF.